These T cell receptor beta chains were read from a single sample in a study of identical twins. Via MiXCR, TCRdb re-called the 5' RACE reads, giving one row per CDR3 protein. The data contain hundreds of thousands of distinct CDR3 sequences, 9% to 15% of them singletons. These same records also appear under a second study, on yellow fever vaccine responses in identical twins.

Material for sequencing was PBMCs. These receptors came from a woman younger than 35 in good health. Each CDR3 is given with its conserved first and last residue. Each record gives: D gene, J gene, V gene, clone size, CDR3 DNA, CDR3 protein. A D gene is named only where the DNA matches it firmly. The size field is filled for only some rows; it gives once, few, many or a size class.

>-|TRBJ2-7|TRBV27|-
TGTGCCAGCAGTTTAGGAGAGGGGGGCTCCTACGAGCAGTACTTC
CASSLGEGGSYEQYF
>-|TRBJ1-1|TRBV4-1|-
TGCGCCAGCAGCGTACAACAGGTGGTTAACACTGAAGCTTTCTTT
CASSVQQVVNTEAFF
>-|TRBJ1-2|TRBV2|many
TGTGCCAGCACGGGTCCGTTCGACTATGGCTACACCTTC
CASTGPFDYGYTF
>TRBD1|TRBJ1-1|TRBV15|few
TGTGCCACCAGCAGAACAAGGTTGGACAGGGTGAACACTGAAGCTTTCTTT
CATSRTRLDRVNTEAFF
>-|TRBJ2-3|TRBV12-3/TRBV12-4|few
TGTGCCAGCAGTTCCACCTCACATACGCAGTATTTT
CASSSTSHTQYF
>TRBD2|TRBJ2-3|TRBV4-2|few
TGTGCCAGCAGCCAATTCGCGGGGGGCAGCACAGATACGCAGTATTTT
CASSQFAGGSTDTQYF
>TRBD2|TRBJ2-1|TRBV6-1|once
TGTGCCAGCAGTGCGCCTCCCGGGACTAGCGGGACCTCCTACAATGAGCAGTTCTTC
CASSAPPGTSGTSYNEQFF
>-|TRBJ2-7|TRBV5-1|many
TGCGCCAGCAGCTTGTCGACGGAAAGCTACGAGCAGTACTTC
CASSLSTESYEQYF
>-|TRBJ2-5|TRBV6-5|-
TGTGCCAGCAGTTACTCGAGAATGGGCCAGACCCAGTACTTC
CASSYSRMGQTQYF
>-|TRBJ2-1|TRBV2|-
TGTGCCAGCAGGGTAGAGGGAGCGGTGCAGTTCTTC
CASRVEGAVQFF
>TRBD2|TRBJ2-7|TRBV11-3|-
TGTGCCAGCAGCTTAGAGGTAGCGGGAGGGCCCGGGGAGCAGTACTTC
CASSLEVAGGPGEQYF
>-|TRBJ2-5|TRBV20-1|few
TGCAGTGCAGATCAGGGGGAGACCCAGTACTTC
CSADQGETQYF
>-|TRBJ2-1|TRBV7-3|few
TGTGCCAGCAGCGGTACCGGGGGAAACAATGAGCAGTTCTTC
CASSGTGGNNEQFF
>-|TRBJ2-7|TRBV1|-
TGCACCAGCAGCCAAGATTACCCCGTCTCGGGCGACCGGGTCGAGCAGTACTTC
CTSSQDYPVSGDRVEQYF
>-|TRBJ2-2|TRBV6-1|many
TGTGCCAGCAGTGGGACAGCGAACACCGGGGAGCTGTTTTTT
CASSGTANTGELFF
>-|TRBJ2-6|TRBV6-5|-
TGTGCCAGCGCGACTGGGGCCAACGTCCTGACTTTC
CASATGANVLTF
>-|TRBJ2-5|TRBV5-1|many
TGCGCCAGCAGCTTGGCTAGGCCTCCGGAGACCCAGTACTTC
CASSLARPPETQYF
>-|TRBJ1-6|TRBV6-4|many
TGTGCCAGCAGTGACTCAGGGTCTTCGGCACCCCTCCACTTT
CASSDSGSSAPLHF
>-|TRBJ2-5|TRBV29-1|-
TGCGGAGCCTGGGGACTCCAAGAGACCGAGTACTTC
CGAWGLQETEYF
>TRBD2|TRBJ2-1|TRBV12-3/TRBV12-4|many
TGTGCCAGCAGTGTAGCGGGCCATACCTACAATGAGCAGTTCTTC
CASSVAGHTYNEQFF
>TRBD1|TRBJ2-7|TRBV5-1|-
TGCGCCAGCAGCTTGGGGGGAGCCAAACCCGGGACAGGTCAATATTACGAGCAGTACTTC
CASSLGGAKPGTGQYYEQYF
>-|TRBJ2-5|TRBV7-9|few
TGTGCCAGCAGCCCGACGGGGGACCTCGGTCAGTACTTC
CASSPTGDLGQYF
>-|TRBJ1-6|TRBV5-1|few
TGCGCCAGCAGCCTCGGGGGGGTTCGTTATAATTCACCCCTCCACTTT
CASSLGGVRYNSPLHF
>-|TRBJ1-1|TRBV5-1|-
TGCGCCAGCAGCTTCTTGGGGGAGCGCACTGAAGCTTTCTTT
CASSFLGERTEAFF
>TRBD2|TRBJ2-5|TRBV4-1|-
TGCGCCAGCAGCCAAGGAACTAGCGGGGGGCCTAGGGAGACCCAGTACTTC
CASSQGTSGGPRETQYF
>-|TRBJ2-7|TRBV7-9|few
TGTGCCAGCAGCTCCAAAGTCGCGACCTACGAGCAGTACTTC
CASSSKVATYEQYF
>-|TRBJ2-7|TRBV7-3|few
TGTGCCAGCAGCTTATCAGGGCGGAGCTCCTACGAGCAGTACTTC
CASSLSGRSSYEQYF